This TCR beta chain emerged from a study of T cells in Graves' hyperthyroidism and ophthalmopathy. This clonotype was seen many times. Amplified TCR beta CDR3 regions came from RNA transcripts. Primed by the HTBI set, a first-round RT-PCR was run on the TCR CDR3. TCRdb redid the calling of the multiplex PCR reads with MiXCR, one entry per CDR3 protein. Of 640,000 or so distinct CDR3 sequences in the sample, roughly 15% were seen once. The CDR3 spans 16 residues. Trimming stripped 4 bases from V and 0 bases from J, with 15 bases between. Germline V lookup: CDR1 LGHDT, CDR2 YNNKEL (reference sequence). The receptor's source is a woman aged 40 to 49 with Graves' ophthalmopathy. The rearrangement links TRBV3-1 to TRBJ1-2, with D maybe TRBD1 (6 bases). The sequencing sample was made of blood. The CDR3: CASSPLGTSANYGYTF. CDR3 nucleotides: TGTGCCAGCAGCCCGCTTGGGACATCGGCTAACTATGGCTACACCTTC.